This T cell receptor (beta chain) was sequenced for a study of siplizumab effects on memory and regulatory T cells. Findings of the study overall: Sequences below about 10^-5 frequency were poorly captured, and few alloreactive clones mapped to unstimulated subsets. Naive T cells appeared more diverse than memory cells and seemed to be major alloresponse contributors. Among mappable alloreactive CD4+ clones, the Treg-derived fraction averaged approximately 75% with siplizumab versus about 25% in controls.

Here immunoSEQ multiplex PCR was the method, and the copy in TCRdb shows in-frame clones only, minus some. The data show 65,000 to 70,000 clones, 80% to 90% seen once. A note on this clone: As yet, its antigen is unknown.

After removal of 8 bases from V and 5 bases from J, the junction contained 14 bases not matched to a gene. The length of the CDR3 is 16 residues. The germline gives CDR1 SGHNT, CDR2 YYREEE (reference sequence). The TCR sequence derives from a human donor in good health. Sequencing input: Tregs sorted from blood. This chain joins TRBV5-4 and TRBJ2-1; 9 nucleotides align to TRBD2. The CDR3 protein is CARKRDSGRGHNEQFF. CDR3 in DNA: TGTGCCAGGAAACGTGATAGCGGGAGAGGGCACAATGAGCAGTTCTTC.